Below are 11 T cell receptor beta chains sequenced from a single sample in a study of T cell clusters in autoimmune cytopenias. TRB rearrangements were amplified by touch-down multiplex PCR with mixed TRB-A/B primers. TCRdb re-called the multiplex PCR reads and catalogs CDR3 proteins one per entry, DNA excluded. This table lists fewer than 3,000 distinct CDR3 sequences. Roughly 40,000 genome equivalents of blood DNA were amplified for TRB. Input material: peripheral blood. Receptors originate from a human donor with an autoimmune cytopenia or autoimmune hepatitis (not recorded which).

This clonotype is called medium-sized based on its frequency. J is TRBJ1-4 and V is TRBV12-3 or TRBV12-4; TCRdb designates TRBD1, a call that cannot be tested without DNA. The CDR3 extends over 14 amino acids. The CDR3 here is CASSLEGAGEKLFF.

In terms of frequency, this clonotype is large. This chain uses TRBV29-1 with TRBJ2-1; without DNA, the TCRdb call of TRBD1 cannot be checked. Per germline, CDR1 SQVTM and CDR2 ANQGSEA. The CDR3 runs 14 residues. The CDR3 reads CSVTIGGTYNEQFF.

This clonotype is deemed medium-sized by its frequency. The chain has TRBV6-5 and TRBJ2-4. The CDR3 totals 16 residues. Germline V gives CDR1 MNHEY, CDR2 SVGAGI. The CDR3 is CASSYSGTLAKNIQYF.

Its frequency marks this clonotype as medium-sized. This chain uses TRBV6-5 with TRBJ2-7. The CDR3 contains 14 residues. Germline lookup yields CDR1 MNHEY and CDR2 SVGAGI. The CDR3 here is CASSYSASPNEQYF.

This clonotype ranks as medium-sized (0.01 to 0.1%) in terms of frequency. This chain links TRBV30 with TRBJ2-7. The CDR3 spans 13 residues. Germline V gene lookup returns CDR1 GTSNPN and CDR2 SVGIG (reference sequence). CDR3 amino acids: CAWKRQGSYEQYF. The whole variable domain, remainder taken from reference TRBV30 and TRBJ2-7, is SQTIHQWPATLVQPVGSPLSLECTVEGTSNPNLYWYRQAAGRGLQLLFYSVGIGQISSEVPQNLSASRPQDRQFILSSKKLLLSDSGFYLCAWKRQGSYEQYFGPGTRLTVT.

Frequency places this clonotype as medium-sized (0.01 to 0.1%). V gene TRBV12-3 or TRBV12-4 combines with J gene TRBJ2-6. CDR3 length: 16 amino acids. The CDR3 region is CASSLVPFYGANVLTF.

This clonotype is deemed medium-sized by its frequency. V and J are TRBV19 and TRBJ2-3; the D call from TCRdb, TRBD2, cannot be confirmed without DNA. This CDR3 has 17 residues. Germline V gene sequence: CDR1 LNHDA, CDR2 SQIVND (reference sequence). CDR3 residues: CASSRRMLAGGTDTQYF.

By frequency, this clonotype is medium-sized. V and J are TRBV6-5 and TRBJ1-2; TCRdb names TRBD1, which stays unverified in the absence of DNA. CDR1 and CDR2 (germline): MNHEY, SVGAGI. The CDR3 runs to 15 residues. CDR3 amino acids: CASSSYTGGVGGYTF.

This clonotype counts as medium-sized by frequency. The chain carries TRBV6-5 and TRBJ1-5; absent DNA, TCRdb's TRBD1 call cannot be checked. CDR3 length: 15 residues. The germline V gene has CDR1 MNHEY and CDR2 SVGAGI. CDR3 amino acids: CASLRTVYSNQPQHF.

By frequency, this clonotype is medium-sized. This sequence joins TRBV19 and TRBJ1-4. CDR3 length: 13 residues. Germline CDR1 LNHDA, CDR2 SQIVND (reference sequence). CDR3 region: CASSDGSNEKLFF.

This clonotype counts as medium-sized by frequency. The chain has TRBV18 and TRBJ1-3; absent DNA, TCRdb's TRBD1 call cannot be checked. Germline assignment: CDR1 KGHSH and CDR2 LQKENI. CDR3 size: 16 residues. The CDR3 reads CASSLQDRISGNTIYF.